This T cell receptor beta chain derives from a study of T cell changes during pregnancy in multiple sclerosis. Sequenced by immunoSEQ multiplex PCR; TCRdb stores in-frame clones only, minus some. In the table there are under 95,000 clones, just under 95% of which are singletons. Germline V gives CDR1 LGHNA, CDR2 YNFKEQ. The CDR3 has 14 amino acids. The ends were cut back, 8 bases at V and 3 bases at J, with 16 bases in the middle. This sample comprised peripheral blood, obtained in the second trimester of pregnancy. This sequence originates from a female donor in good health, enrolled as a control in a pregnancy study. The rearrangement links TRBV4-2 to TRBJ1-1; D perhaps matches TRBD1 (5 bases). CDR3 sequence: CASAPGIMDTEAFF. CDR3 in DNA: TGTGCCAGCGCGCCAGGGATCATGGACACTGAAGCTTTCTTT.